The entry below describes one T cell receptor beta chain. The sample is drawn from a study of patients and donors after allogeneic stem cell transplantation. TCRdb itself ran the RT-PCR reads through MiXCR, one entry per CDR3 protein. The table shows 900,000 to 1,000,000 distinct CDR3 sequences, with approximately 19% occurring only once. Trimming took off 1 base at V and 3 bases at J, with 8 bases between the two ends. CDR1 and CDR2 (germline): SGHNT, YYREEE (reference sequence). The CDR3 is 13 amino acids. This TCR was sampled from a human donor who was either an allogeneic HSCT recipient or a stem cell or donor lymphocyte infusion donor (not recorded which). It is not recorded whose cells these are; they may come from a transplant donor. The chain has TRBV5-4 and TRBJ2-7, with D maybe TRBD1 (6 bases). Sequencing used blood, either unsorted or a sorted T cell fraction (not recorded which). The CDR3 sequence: CASSLKGDYEQYF. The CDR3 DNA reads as TGTGCCAGCAGCTTGAAGGGGGACTACGAGCAGTACTTC.